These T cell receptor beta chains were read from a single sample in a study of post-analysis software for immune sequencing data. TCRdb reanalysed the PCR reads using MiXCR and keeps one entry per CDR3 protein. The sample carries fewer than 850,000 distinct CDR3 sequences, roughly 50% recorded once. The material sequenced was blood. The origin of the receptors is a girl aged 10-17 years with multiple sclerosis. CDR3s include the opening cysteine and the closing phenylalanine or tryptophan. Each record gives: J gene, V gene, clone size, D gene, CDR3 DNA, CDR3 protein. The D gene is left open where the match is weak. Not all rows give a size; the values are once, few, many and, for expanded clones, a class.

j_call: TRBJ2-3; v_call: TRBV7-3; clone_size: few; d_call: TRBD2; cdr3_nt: TGTGCCAGCAGCTTAACGCCCCCGGGGGAGGGCCGCCATACGCAGTATTTT; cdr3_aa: CASSLTPPGEGRHTQYF
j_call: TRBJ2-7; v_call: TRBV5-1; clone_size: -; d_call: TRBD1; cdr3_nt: TGCGCCAGCAGCTGGGGACAGACGAAAGACGAGCAGTACTTC; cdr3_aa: CASSWGQTKDEQYF
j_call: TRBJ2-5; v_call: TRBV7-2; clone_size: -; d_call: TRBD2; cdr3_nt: TGTGCCAGCAGCTTTAATTTGGGACTAGCGGGAGCAGAGACCCAGTACTTC; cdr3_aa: CASSFNLGLAGAETQYF
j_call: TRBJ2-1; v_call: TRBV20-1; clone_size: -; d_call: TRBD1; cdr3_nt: TGCAGTGCTAGGGGACAGCCCTACAATGAGCAGTTCTTC; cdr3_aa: CSARGQPYNEQFF
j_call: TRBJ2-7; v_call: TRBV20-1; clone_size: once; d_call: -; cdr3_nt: TGCAGTGCTAGCCCCCTTCGAGGGGCCACCTACGAGCAGTACTTC; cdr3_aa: CSASPLRGATYEQYF
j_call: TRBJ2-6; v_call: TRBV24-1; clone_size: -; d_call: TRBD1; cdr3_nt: TGTGCCACCAGTGGGGGACAGGGGCTTCCCTCTGGGGCCAACGTCCTGACTTTC; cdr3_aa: CATSGGQGLPSGANVLTF
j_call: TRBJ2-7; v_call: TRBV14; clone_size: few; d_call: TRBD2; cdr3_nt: TGTGCCAGCAGCCAAACTAGCGGGATTCCCTACGAGCAGTACTTC; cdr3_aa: CASSQTSGIPYEQYF
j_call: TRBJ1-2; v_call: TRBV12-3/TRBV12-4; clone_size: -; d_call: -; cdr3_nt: TGTGCCAGCACCAACGTAAGGGGAGTGAAAGGCAGGCAATCCTATGGCTACACCTTC; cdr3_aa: CASTNVRGVKGRQSYGYTF
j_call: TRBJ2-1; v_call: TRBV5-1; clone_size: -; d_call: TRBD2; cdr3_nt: TGCGCCAGCAGCTTGAATCCGGGAGGGCCAGGCAATGAGCAGTTCTTC; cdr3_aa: CASSLNPGGPGNEQFF
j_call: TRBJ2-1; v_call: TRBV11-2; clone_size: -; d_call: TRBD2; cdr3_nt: TGTGCCAGCAGCCAAGAGCGGGGGGCCTACAATGAGCAGTTCTTC; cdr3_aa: CASSQERGAYNEQFF
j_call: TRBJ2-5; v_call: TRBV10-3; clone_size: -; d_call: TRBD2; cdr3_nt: TGTGCCATCAGTGAGTCGAGAACTAGCGGGGCAGAGACCCAGTACTTC; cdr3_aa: CAISESRTSGAETQYF
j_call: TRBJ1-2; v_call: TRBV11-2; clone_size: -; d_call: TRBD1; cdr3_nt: TGTGCCAGCAGCATAGGACAGGCCGGGTCGGGCTATGGCTACACCTTC; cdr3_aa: CASSIGQAGSGYGYTF
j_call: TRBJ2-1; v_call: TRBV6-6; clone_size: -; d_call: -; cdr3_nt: TGTGCCAGCAGTTACGGGGGTATTCCTTACAATGAGCAGTTCTTC; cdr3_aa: CASSYGGIPYNEQFF
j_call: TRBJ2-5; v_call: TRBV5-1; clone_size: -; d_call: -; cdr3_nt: TGCGCCAGCAGCTATCGCGGCGGATATCAAGAGACCCAGTACTTC; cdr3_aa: CASSYRGGYQETQYF
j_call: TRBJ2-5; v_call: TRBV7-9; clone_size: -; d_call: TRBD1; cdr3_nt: TGTGCCAGCAGCTCGGACAGGCAGACCCAGTACTTC; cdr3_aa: CASSSDRQTQYF
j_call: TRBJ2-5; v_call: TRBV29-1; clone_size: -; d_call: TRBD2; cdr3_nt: TGCAGCGTTGAAGTTGTAGCGGGAGAGGGGCCGGGAGAGACCCAGTACTTC; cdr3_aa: CSVEVVAGEGPGETQYF
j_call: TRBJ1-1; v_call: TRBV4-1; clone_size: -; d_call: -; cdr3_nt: TGCGCCAGCAGCCAAAGCAAACAGACGAACACTGAAGCTTTCTTT; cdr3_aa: CASSQSKQTNTEAFF
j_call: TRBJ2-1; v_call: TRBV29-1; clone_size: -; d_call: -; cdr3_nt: TGCAGCGTTGACGTGAGACTAGGTAATGAGCAGTTCTTC; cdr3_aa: CSVDVRLGNEQFF
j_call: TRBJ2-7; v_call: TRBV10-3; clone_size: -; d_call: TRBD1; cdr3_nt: TGTGCCATCAGTGAGTCGCAGGGGGCGAGTTCCTACGAGCAGTACTTC; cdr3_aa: CAISESQGASSYEQYF
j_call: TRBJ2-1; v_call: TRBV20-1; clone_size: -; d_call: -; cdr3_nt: TGCAGTGCTGTCCAGAATGGGCGCGGACGGTACAATGAGCAGTTCTTC; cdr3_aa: CSAVQNGRGRYNEQFF
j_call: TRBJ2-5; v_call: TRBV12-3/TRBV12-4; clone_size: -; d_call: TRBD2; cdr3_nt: TGTGCCAGCAGTCCGGGACTAGCGATTTTCAATGAGCAGTACTTC; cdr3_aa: CASSPGLAIFNEQYF
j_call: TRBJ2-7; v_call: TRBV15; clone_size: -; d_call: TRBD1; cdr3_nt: TGTGCCACCAGCAGAGTAAGGACAGGGAACTGGTACGAGCAGTACTTC; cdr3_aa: CATSRVRTGNWYEQYF
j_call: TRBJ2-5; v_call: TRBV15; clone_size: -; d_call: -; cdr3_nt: TGTGCCACCAGCAGAGTTGGCGTCGGGGACCAAGAGACCCAGTACTTC; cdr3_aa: CATSRVGVGDQETQYF
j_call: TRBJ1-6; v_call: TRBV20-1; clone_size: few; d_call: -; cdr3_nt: TGCAGTGCTGTGGGGGGGGGCAGCTCCTATAATTCACCCCTCCACTTT; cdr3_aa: CSAVGGGSSYNSPLHF
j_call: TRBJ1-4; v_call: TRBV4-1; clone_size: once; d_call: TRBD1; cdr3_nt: TGCGCCAGCAGCCAGGTAGGACAGGGATCAACTAATGAAAAACTGTTTTTT; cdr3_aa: CASSQVGQGSTNEKLFF
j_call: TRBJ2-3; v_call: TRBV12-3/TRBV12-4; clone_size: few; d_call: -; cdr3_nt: TGTGCCAGCAGTATGACGCTCACAGATACGCAGTATTTT; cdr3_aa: CASSMTLTDTQYF
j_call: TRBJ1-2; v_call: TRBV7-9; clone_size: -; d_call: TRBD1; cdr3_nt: TGTGCCAGCAGCCCGAACGACAGGGGCTATGGCTACACCTTC; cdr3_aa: CASSPNDRGYGYTF
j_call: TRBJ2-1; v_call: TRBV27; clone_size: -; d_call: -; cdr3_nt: TGTGCCAGCAGGGCCATGGGACCCTACAATGAGCAGTTCTTC; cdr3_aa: CASRAMGPYNEQFF
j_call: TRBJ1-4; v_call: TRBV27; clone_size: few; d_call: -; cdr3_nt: TGTGCCAGCAGTTTATGGGTTGGTGAAAAACTGTTTTTT; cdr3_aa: CASSLWVGEKLFF
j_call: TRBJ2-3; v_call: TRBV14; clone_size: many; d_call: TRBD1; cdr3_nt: TGTGCCAGCAGCCAAGATAGCCCGGGACAGGGCACAGATACGCAGTATTTT; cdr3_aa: CASSQDSPGQGTDTQYF
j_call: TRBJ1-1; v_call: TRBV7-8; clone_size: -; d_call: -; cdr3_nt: TGTGCCAGCAGCTCCATAGCAAACCCGAACACTGAAGCTTTCTTT; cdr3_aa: CASSSIANPNTEAFF
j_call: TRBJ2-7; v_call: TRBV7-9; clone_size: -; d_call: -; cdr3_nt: TGTGCCAGCAGCTTATTGAATTTTGACAGCGAGCAGTACTTC; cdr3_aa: CASSLLNFDSEQYF
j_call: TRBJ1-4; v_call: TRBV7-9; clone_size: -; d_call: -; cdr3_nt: TGTGCCAGCAGCTCAGTGGGGGAAAAACTGTTTTTT; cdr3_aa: CASSSVGEKLFF
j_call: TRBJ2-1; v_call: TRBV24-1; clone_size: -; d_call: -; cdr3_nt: TGTGCCACCAGTGACCAAACTAGCAGCGAGCAGTTCTTC; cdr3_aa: CATSDQTSSEQFF
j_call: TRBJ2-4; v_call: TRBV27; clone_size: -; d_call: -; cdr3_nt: TGTGCCAGCGGCTACCAAAACATTCAGTACTTC; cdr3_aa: CASGYQNIQYF
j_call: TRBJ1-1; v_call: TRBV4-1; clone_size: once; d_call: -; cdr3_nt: TGCGCCAGCAGCCAAGATCAAAGGGGTCAGACTGAAGCTTTCTTT; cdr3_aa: CASSQDQRGQTEAFF
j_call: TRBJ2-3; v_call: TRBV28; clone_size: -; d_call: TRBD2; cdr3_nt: TGTGCCAGCAGTTCTCCGGGACTAGCGGCCACAGATACGCAGTATTTT; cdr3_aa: CASSSPGLAATDTQYF
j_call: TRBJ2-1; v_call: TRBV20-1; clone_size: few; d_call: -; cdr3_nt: TGCAGTGCTGTTCAAAATGAGCAGTTCTTC; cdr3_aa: CSAVQNEQFF
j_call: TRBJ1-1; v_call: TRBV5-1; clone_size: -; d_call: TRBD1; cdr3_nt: TGCGCCAGCAGCGTCGGACAGGAAACCACTGAAGCTTTCTTT; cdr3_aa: CASSVGQETTEAFF
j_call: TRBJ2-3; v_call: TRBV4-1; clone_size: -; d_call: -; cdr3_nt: TGCGCCAGCAGCCAAGTTCCAGAAGATACGCAGTATTTT; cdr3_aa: CASSQVPEDTQYF
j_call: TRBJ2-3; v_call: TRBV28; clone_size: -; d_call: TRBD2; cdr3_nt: TGTGCCAGCAGCACTAGCGGGAGGGACCCGTCGGGAGATACGCAGTATTTT; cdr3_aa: CASSTSGRDPSGDTQYF
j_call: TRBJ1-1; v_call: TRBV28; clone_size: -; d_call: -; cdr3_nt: TGTGCCAGCAGTCCCCGGACACAAAACACTGAAGCTTTCTTT; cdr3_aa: CASSPRTQNTEAFF
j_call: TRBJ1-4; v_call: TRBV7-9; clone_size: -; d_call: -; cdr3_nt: TGTGCCAGCAGCTTATATCTGCGAACTTATGAAAAACTGTTTTTT; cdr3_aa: CASSLYLRTYEKLFF
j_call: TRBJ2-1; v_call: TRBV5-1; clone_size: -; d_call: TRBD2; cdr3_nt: TGCGCCAGCAGCTTGCGGGAGGGCCGGTACAATGAGCAGTTCTTC; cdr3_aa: CASSLREGRYNEQFF
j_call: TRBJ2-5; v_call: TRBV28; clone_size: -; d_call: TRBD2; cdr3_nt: TGTGCCAGCAGTGCGGGACTAGCGGAGGAGGGCCAGAAGACCCAGTACTTC; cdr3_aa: CASSAGLAEEGQKTQYF
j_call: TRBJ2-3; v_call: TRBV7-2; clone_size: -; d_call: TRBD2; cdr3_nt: TGTGCCAGCAGCTTGGGTAGCGGGGCACGCACAGATACGCAGTATTTT; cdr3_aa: CASSLGSGARTDTQYF
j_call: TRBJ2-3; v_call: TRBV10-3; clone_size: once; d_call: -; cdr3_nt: TGTGCCATCAAAGGAGATAGCACAGATACGCAGTATTTT; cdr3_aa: CAIKGDSTDTQYF
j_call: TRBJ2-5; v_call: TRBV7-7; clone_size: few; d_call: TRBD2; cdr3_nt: TGTGCTAGCAGCGAAGGAGCGGGAGGGTTGGTGGAGACCCAGTACTTC; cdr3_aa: CASSEGAGGLVETQYF
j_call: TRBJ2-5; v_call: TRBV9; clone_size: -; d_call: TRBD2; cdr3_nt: TGTGCCAGCAGCGTAGGCGGGAGGGCCGGAGAGACCCAGTACTTC; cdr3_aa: CASSVGGRAGETQYF
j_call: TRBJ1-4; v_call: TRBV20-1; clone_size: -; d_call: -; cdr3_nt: TGCAGTGCTAGCCGGGGGGGTTTTTCGCATGAAAAACTGTTTTTT; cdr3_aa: CSASRGGFSHEKLFF
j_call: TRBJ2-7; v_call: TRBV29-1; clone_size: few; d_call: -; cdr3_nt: TGCAGCGTTGGTGCAGGCCAAAGGACCGAGCAGTACTTC; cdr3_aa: CSVGAGQRTEQYF